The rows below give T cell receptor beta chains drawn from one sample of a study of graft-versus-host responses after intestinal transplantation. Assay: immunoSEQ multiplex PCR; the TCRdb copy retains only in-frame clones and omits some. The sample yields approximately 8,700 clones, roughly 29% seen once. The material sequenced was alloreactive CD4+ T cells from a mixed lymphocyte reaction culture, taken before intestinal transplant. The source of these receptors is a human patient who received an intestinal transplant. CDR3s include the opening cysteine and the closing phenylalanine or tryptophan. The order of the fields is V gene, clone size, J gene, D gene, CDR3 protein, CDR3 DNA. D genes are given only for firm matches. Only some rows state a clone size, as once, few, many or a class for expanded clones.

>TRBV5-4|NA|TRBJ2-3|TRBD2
CASSSGGRATDTQYF
TGTGCCAGCAGCTCTGGCGGGAGGGCTACAGATACGCAGTATTTT
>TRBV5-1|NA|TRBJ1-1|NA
CASSFSGPLGTEAFF
TGCGCCAGCAGCTTCTCAGGGCCGCTTGGCACTGAAGCTTTCTTT
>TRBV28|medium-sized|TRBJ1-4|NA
CASSLAGVGTNEKLFF
TGTGCCAGCAGTTTGGCAGGGGTTGGTACTAATGAAAAACTGTTTTTT
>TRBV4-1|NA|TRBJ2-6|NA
CASSVTGTGANVLTF
TGCGCCAGCAGTGTAACAGGGACTGGGGCCAACGTCCTGACTTTC
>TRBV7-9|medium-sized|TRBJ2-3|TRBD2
CASSLDWREGEYF
TGTGCCAGCAGCTTAGACTGGCGGGAGGGCGAGTATTTT
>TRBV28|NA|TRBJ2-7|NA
CASSLWGGKGEQYF
TGTGCCAGCAGTTTATGGGGGGGAAAAGGGGAGCAGTACTTC
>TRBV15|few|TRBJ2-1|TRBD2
CATSPFPGLAGHNSYNEQFF
TGTGCCACCAGCCCATTCCCGGGACTAGCGGGCCACAACTCCTACAATGAGCAGTTCTTC
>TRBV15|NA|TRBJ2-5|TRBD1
CATSRIGQGSETQYF
TGTGCCACCAGCAGAATAGGACAGGGCTCGGAGACCCAGTACTTC
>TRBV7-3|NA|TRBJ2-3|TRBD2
CASSLTGLATDTQYF
TGTGCCAGCAGCTTAACCGGACTAGCGACAGATACGCAGTATTTT
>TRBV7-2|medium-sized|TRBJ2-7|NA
CASSLEVAAVEQYF
TGTGCCAGCAGCTTAGAGGTTGCGGCGGTGGAGCAGTACTTC
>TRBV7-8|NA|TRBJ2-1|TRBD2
CASSPYQTSGSNEQFF
TGTGCCAGCAGCCCATACCAGACTAGCGGCTCCAATGAGCAGTTCTTC
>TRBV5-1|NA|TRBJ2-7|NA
CASKGEYEQYF
TGCGCCAGCAAGGGGGAATACGAGCAGTACTTC
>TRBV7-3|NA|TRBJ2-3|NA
CASSLTSLASDTQYF
TGTGCCAGCAGCTTAACGTCACTAGCATCCGATACGCAGTATTTT
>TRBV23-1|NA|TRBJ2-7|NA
CASSQSRKLRYEQYF
TGCGCCAGCAGTCAATCGAGAAAATTACGCTACGAGCAGTACTTC
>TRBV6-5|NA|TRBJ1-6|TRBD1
CASSDRGGSPLHF
TGTGCCAGCAGCGACAGGGGGGGTTCACCCCTCCACTTT
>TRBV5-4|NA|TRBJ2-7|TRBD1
CASSQTGTGEFHEQYF
TGTGCCAGCAGCCAAACCGGGACAGGGGAATTCCACGAGCAGTACTTC
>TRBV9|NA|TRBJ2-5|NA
CASSDLRETQYF
TGTGCCAGCAGCGACCTGAGGGAGACCCAGTACTTC
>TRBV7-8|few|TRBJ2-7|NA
CASSFSPQGFKQYF
TGTGCCAGCAGCTTCTCACCGCAGGGTTTTAAGCAGTACTTC
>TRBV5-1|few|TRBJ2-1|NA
CASSPDSPSSYNEQFF
TGCGCCAGCAGCCCCGATAGTCCAAGCTCCTACAATGAGCAGTTCTTC
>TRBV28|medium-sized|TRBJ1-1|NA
CASRTLGGGNTEAFF
TGTGCCAGCAGGACTTTGGGAGGGGGGAACACTGAAGCTTTCTTT
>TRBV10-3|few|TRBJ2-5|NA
CATQGRQVETQYF
TGTGCCACTCAAGGCCGGCAGGTAGAGACCCAGTACTTC
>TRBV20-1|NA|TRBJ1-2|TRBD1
CSALRGFGYTF
TGCAGTGCACTCAGGGGGTTCGGCTACACCTTC
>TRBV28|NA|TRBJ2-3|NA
CASSLHGGATDTQYF
TGTGCCAGCAGTTTGCATGGGGGGGCGACAGATACGCAGTATTTT
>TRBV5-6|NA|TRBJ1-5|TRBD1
CASSLRQGLPRPQHF
TGTGCCAGCAGCCTTAGACAGGGACTCCCCCGGCCCCAGCATTTT
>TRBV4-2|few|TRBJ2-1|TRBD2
CASSQDASGRNEQFF
TGTGCCAGCAGCCAAGATGCCAGCGGGAGAAATGAGCAGTTCTTC
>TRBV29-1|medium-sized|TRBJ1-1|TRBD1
CSIGQGGMNTEAFF
TGCAGCATCGGACAGGGAGGTATGAACACTGAAGCTTTCTTT
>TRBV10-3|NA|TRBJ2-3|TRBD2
CASQTSGVTTDTQYF
TGTGCCTCCCAGACTAGCGGCGTTACCACAGATACGCAGTATTTT
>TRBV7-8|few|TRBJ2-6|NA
CASSPGFSGANVLTF
TGTGCCAGCAGCCCCGGGTTCTCTGGGGCCAACGTCCTGACTTTC
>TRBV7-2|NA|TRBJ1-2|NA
CAITTGWFYGYTF
TGTGCCATCACCACGGGGTGGTTCTATGGCTACACCTTC
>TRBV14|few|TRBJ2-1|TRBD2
CASSPIAGPYNEQFF
TGTGCCAGCAGCCCTATAGCGGGCCCCTACAATGAGCAGTTCTTC
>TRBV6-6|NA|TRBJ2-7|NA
CASRLGAGDYEQYF
TGTGCCAGCAGACTGGGGGCCGGGGACTACGAGCAGTACTTC
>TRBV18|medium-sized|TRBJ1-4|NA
CASSYTGWPNEKLFF
TGTGCCAGCTCATATACAGGGTGGCCTAATGAAAAACTGTTTTTT